Below, 19 T cell receptor beta chains from the same sample are listed, as sequenced in a study of cytomegalovirus exposure and HLA in healthy donors (dated 2017 in TCRdb). The library was prepared using the immunoSEQ multiplex PCR assay. The multiplex PCR relied on a mix of 60 forward primers for TCR Vbeta segments and 13 reverse primers for TCR Jbeta segments. Sourced from immuneACCESS, this table was stored by TCRdb with only in-frame sequences that have V and J called. A share of the clones is absent; for the studies checked, an unresolved V gene accounts for under half, and the remainder has no known explanation. The sample records fewer than 150,000 clones, roughly 70% of which are singletons. The top ten clonotypes cover about 3% of the sample. Sequencing was carried out using PBMCs. Source of these receptors: a man in his thirties or forties in good health and CMV-seronegative.

This clone appeared a few times. V is TRBV5-1 and J is TRBJ1-1; the D is unclear. The CDR3 is made up of 13 amino acids. The germline gives CDR1 SGHRS, CDR2 YFSETQ. Trimming stripped 5 bases from V and 3 bases from J, with 11 bases between. The CDR3 DNA is TGCGCCAGCAGATCGGAGGGTGACACTGAAGCTTTCTTT. Its translation: CASRSEGDTEAFF.

The chain has TRBV18 and TRBJ2-5, with 7 bases matching TRBD1. Germline assignment: CDR1 KGHSH and CDR2 LQKENI. The CDR3 runs 13 residues. V shed 3 bases, J shed 12 bases, and the junction held 10 bases outside the gene matches. CDR3 coding DNA: TGTGCCAGCTCACCCGTCCGACAGGGCATGGAGTACTTC. Protein product: CASSPVRQGMEYF.

The chain joins TRBV20-1 to TRBJ2-3; D remains unclear. There are 10 residues in the CDR3. Germline lookup yields CDR1 DFQATT and CDR2 SNEGSKA (reference sequence). V dropped 7 bases and J dropped 4 bases, with 6 bases sitting between them. The CDR3 loop reads CSVGSDTQYF. CDR3 DNA: TGCAGTGTCGGGTCAGATACGCAGTATTTT.

The rearrangement links TRBV29-1 to TRBJ2-3; D uncertain. The CDR3 spans 14 residues. V lost 4 bases to trimming and J lost 0 bases, with 11 bases between them. CDR1 SQVTM and CDR2 ANQGSEA come from the germline V gene. This chain's CDR3 is CSVGSQESTDTQYF. As DNA, the CDR3 is TGCAGCGTTGGCAGTCAGGAAAGCACAGATACGCAGTATTTT.

The chain links TRBV10-3 to TRBJ2-5; 11 nucleotides align to TRBD1. From germline, CDR1 is ENHRY and CDR2 SYGVKD. The CDR3 spans 15 residues. V lost 2 bases, J lost 1 base, and 0 bases stayed unmatched. CDR3 sequence: CAISEGQGAQETQYF. The CDR3 DNA is TGTGCCATCAGTGAGGGACAGGGGGCCCAAGAGACCCAGTACTTC.

The V and J genes are TRBV4-1 and TRBJ1-1; D remains ambiguous. The V end lost 0 bases, the J end lost 4 bases, and 9 bases lay between the germline ends. Germline lookup yields CDR1 MGHRA and CDR2 YSYEKL. This CDR3 is built from 14 residues. The CDR3, as DNA: TGCGCCAGCAGCCAAGATTTCCAGCGCACTGAAGCTTTCTTT. Encoded protein: CASSQDFQRTEAFF.

This clone was seen a few times. The chain carries TRBV6-6 and TRBJ1-1; D unclear. The CDR3 length is 14 residues. CDR1 and CDR2 from the germline V gene are MNHNY and SVGAGI (reference sequence). Trimming removed 5 bases at V and 4 bases at J, with 14 bases between. The CDR3 nucleotides are TGTGCCAGCAGTGTAATATTCACTGGCACTGAAGCTTTCTTT. Encoded protein: CASSVIFTGTEAFF.

In its sample, this clone was seen once. The chain joins TRBV14 to TRBJ2-6; the match to TRBD1 covers 8 bases. Germline CDR1 SGHDN, CDR2 FVKESK. J lost 0 bases, V lost 4 bases, and 5 bases had no gene match. This CDR3 is 17 amino acids long. The CDR3, as DNA: TGTGCCAGCAGCCCACCCCAGGGGGCCTCTGGGGCCAACGTCCTGACTTTC. Its translation: CASSPPQGASGANVLTF.

This clone was recorded once. This sample includes further DNA sequences coding for the same CDR3. This rearrangement joins TRBV7-8 to TRBJ1-1; D is ambiguous. In germline, CDR1 is SGHVS, CDR2 FQNEAQ. The V gene lost 0 bases and the J gene lost 2 bases, with 7 bases spanning the gap. This CDR3 spans 14 amino acids. CDR3 in amino acids: CASSLAAGNTEAFF. CDR3 DNA: TGTGCCAGCAGCTTAGCGGCAGGCAACACTGAAGCTTTCTTT.

The V call is TRBV19, the J call TRBJ1-5; no clear D gene. In germline, CDR1 is LNHDA, CDR2 SQIVND (reference sequence). The CDR3 has 14 residues. Deletions cut 3 bases from V and 6 bases from J, with 12 bases between. The CDR3 loop reads CASSISRVVQPQHF. The DNA for the CDR3 is TGTGCCAGTAGTATTTCTCGGGTCGTTCAGCCCCAGCATTTT.

The CDR3 sequence: CASSHLLGPLPNEQFF. The CDR3 nucleotides read TGTGCCAGCAGCCACCTTCTGGGCCCCCTTCCCAATGAGCAGTTCTTC. The gene calls are TRBV7-9 and TRBJ2-1; no definite D call. The germline gives CDR1 SEHNR, CDR2 FQNEAQ (reference sequence). The CDR3 length is 16 residues. Trimming left V 5 bases short and J 6 bases short, with 20 bases between. The full variable domain, its missing parts supplied by reference TRBV7-9 and TRBJ2-1, is DTGVSQNPRHKITKRGQNVTFRCDPISEHNRLYWYRQTLGQGPEFLTYFQNEAQLEKSRLLSDRFSAERPKGSFSTLEIQRTEQGDSAMYLCASSHLLGPLPNEQFFGPGTRLTVL.

The rearrangement joins TRBV4-3 to TRBJ2-1, with 12 bases matching TRBD2. Trimming took 3 bases from V and 6 from J; bases not matched to a gene: 6. This CDR3 is built from 16 residues. Germline V CDR1 and CDR2: LGHNA, YSLEER. The CDR3 DNA follows: TGCGCCAGCAGCCAGACCACTAGCGGGAGGTTCAATGAGCAGTTCTTC. It is translated as CASSQTTSGRFNEQFF.

The chain uses TRBV5-1 and TRBJ2-5, with TRBD1 identical over 7 bases. V shed 3 bases and J 3 bases; nucleotides not matched to a gene: 5. Germline V gene lookup returns CDR1 SGHRS and CDR2 YFSETQ. The CDR3 totals 14 residues. The CDR3 DNA follows: TGCGCCAGCAGCTACGCCGGGACAGAAGAGACCCAGTACTTC. Protein: CASSYAGTEETQYF.

This clone was recorded a few times. The chain links TRBV5-1 to TRBJ1-4, with D unresolved. The CDR3 covers 14 residues. Germline values: CDR1 SGHRS, CDR2 YFSETQ. Trimming removed 1 base from V and 4 bases from J, with 8 bases in between. CDR3 DNA: TGCGCCAGCAGCTTGAGTCCGAGTAATGAAAAACTGTTTTTT. Translation gives CASSLSPSNEKLFF.

The chain links TRBV25-1 to TRBJ1-5, with D hard to call. The CDR3 runs to 12 residues. Per the germline V gene, CDR1 is MGHDK and CDR2 is SYGVNS. The V and J ends lost 5 bases and 4 bases respectively, with 6 bases between them. DNA for the CDR3: TGTGCCAGCAGTACAATGAATCAGCCCCAGCATTTT. Amino acid sequence: CASSTMNQPQHF.

The chain combines TRBV19 with TRBJ1-5; D might be TRBD1 (6 bases). The CDR3 spans 13 residues. V was pared by 8 bases and J by 9 bases, with 17 bases between. Germline V gives CDR1 LNHDA, CDR2 SQIVND (reference sequence). The CDR3 here is CASEGVPVRPQHF. The CDR3 DNA follows: TGTGCCAGTGAGGGGGTTCCCGTTCGGCCCCAGCATTTT.

The chain employs TRBV7-3 and TRBJ2-4; D gene ambiguous. Germline CDR1 reads SGHTA; CDR2 reads FQGTGA. Trimming took off 5 bases at V and 3 bases at J, with 14 bases between the two ends. The CDR3 is 15 residues long. CDR3 DNA sequence: TGTGCCAGCAGCAGCGAAAGTTTTGGCAAAAACATTCAGTACTTC. Its protein is CASSSESFGKNIQYF.

V is TRBV30 and J is TRBJ1-2; D may be TRBD1 (5 bases). The V and J ends lost 3 bases and 5 bases respectively, with 13 bases between them. The germline CDR1 and CDR2 sequences are GTSNPN and SVGIG (reference sequence). The CDR3 totals 13 residues. CDR3 residues: CAWSPRVSYGYTF. In nucleotides, the CDR3 is TGTGCCTGGAGCCCCAGGGTTTCGTATGGCTACACCTTC. The full variable domain, with the rest looked up from reference TRBV30 and TRBJ1-2, is SQTIHQWPATLVQPVGSPLSLECTVEGTSNPNLYWYRQAAGRGLQLLFYSVGIGQISSEVPQNLSASRPQDRQFILSSKKLLLSDSGFYLCAWSPRVSYGYTFGSGTRLTVV.

The chain has TRBV7-5 and TRBJ2-3; TRBD1, as called in the table, went unchecked against the DNA. TRBV7-5 is annotated as a pseudogene. The CDR3 is 14 residues long. This CDR3 is CARSLVRGTDTQYF. DNA of the CDR3: TGTGCCAGAAGCTTAGTCAGGGGCACAGATACGCAGTATTTT.